This is a list of T cell receptor beta chains from one sample in a study of Graves' ophthalmopathy and Graves' hyperthyroidism. From the multiplex PCR reads, TCRdb called clonotypes with MiXCR, one entry per CDR3 protein. The profile shows a few hundred thousand distinct CDR3 sequences, about two fifths of them singletons. Sequences were obtained from peripheral blood or thyroid tissue (not recorded which). The receptors originated from an adult man with Graves' hyperthyroidism. The CDR3 runs from the conserved cysteine through the conserved F or W. Fields, in order: D gene, clone size, V gene, J gene, CDR3 protein, CDR3 DNA. D genes are given only for firm matches. Not every row has a clone size; where given, it reads once, few, many or a size class.

>-|-|TRBV29-1|TRBJ1-2
CSLEGRNYGYTF
TGCAGCTTGGAGGGCAGGAACTATGGCTACACCTTC
>TRBD1|-|TRBV29-1|TRBJ1-4
CSLGGQANEKLFF
TGCAGCTTGGGGGGACAGGCAAATGAAAAACTGTTTTTT
>-|-|TRBV10-3|TRBJ2-1
CAIRQWESYNEQFF
TGTGCCATCAGACAGTGGGAGTCGTACAATGAGCAGTTCTTC
>TRBD2|-|TRBV5-1|TRBJ2-7
CASSAGLAGDVVYEQYF
TGCGCCAGCAGCGCGGGACTAGCGGGAGATGTCGTTTACGAGCAGTACTTC
>TRBD1|many|TRBV6-6|TRBJ1-1
CASSSAGGNTEAFF
TGTGCCAGCAGTTCTGCAGGGGGGAACACTGAAGCTTTCTTT
>TRBD1|many|TRBV10-2|TRBJ1-6
CASSETQGARLNSPLHF
TGCGCCAGCAGTGAAACTCAGGGGGCGCGCCTAAATTCACCCCTCCACTTT
>TRBD1|-|TRBV29-1|TRBJ1-4
CSFGTGDEKLFF
TGCAGCTTTGGGACAGGGGATGAAAAACTGTTTTTT
>TRBD1|once|TRBV15|TRBJ2-7
CATKEDRGTYNEQYF
TGTGCCACCAAGGAAGACAGGGGTACCTACAATGAGCAGTACTTC
>TRBD2|-|TRBV7-9|TRBJ2-6
CASSLSGGASGANVLTF
TGTGCCAGCTCCCTTAGCGGGGGGGCTTCTGGGGCCAACGTCCTGACTTTC
>-|many|TRBV12-3/TRBV12-4|TRBJ1-5
CASSTDDQPQHF
TGTGCCAGCAGTACAGACGATCAGCCCCAGCATTTT
>-|many|TRBV3-1|TRBJ2-5
CASSLAGTTQYF
TGTGCCAGCAGCCTCGCGGGGACGACCCAGTACTTC
>-|-|TRBV30|TRBJ1-1
CAWDGNTEAFF
TGTGCCTGGGACGGGAACACTGAAGCTTTCTTT
>TRBD1|many|TRBV6-5|TRBJ1-2
CASSYSGQGNYGYTF
TGTGCCAGCAGTTACTCGGGACAGGGGAACTATGGCTACACCTTC
>TRBD1|few|TRBV5-1|TRBJ2-5
CASSSGQGRETQYF
TGTGCCAGCAGTTCCGGACAGGGGAGAGAGACCCAGTACTTC
>TRBD1|many|TRBV12-3/TRBV12-4|TRBJ1-1
CASRGTGFIEAFF
TGTGCCAGCAGGGGGACAGGGTTTATTGAAGCTTTCTTT
>-|many|TRBV13|TRBJ1-1
CASSLGPTEAFF
TGTGCCAGCAGCTTAGGCCCGACTGAAGCTTTCTTT
>-|many|TRBV5-8|TRBJ2-5
CASSHRGQHQETQYF
TGTGCCAGCAGCCACCGGGGGCAGCACCAAGAGACCCAGTACTTC
>-|few|TRBV5-6|TRBJ2-7
CASSLGIGIYEQYF
TGTGCCAGCAGCTTAGGGATAGGGATCTACGAGCAGTACTTC
>-|-|TRBV7-6|TRBJ2-5
CASSLMGSRRETQYF
TGTGCCAGCAGCTTAATGGGGTCGAGGCGGGAGACCCAGTACTTC
>-|-|TRBV27|TRBJ1-5
CASSSTGSLGQPQHF
TGTGCCAGCAGTTCCACAGGGTCGTTGGGTCAGCCCCAGCATTTT
>TRBD1|-|TRBV10-3|TRBJ1-1
CAISTTGSTEAFF
TGTGCCATCAGTACGACAGGGAGCACTGAAGCTTTCTTT
>-|many|TRBV7-2|TRBJ1-2
CASSLVRDGYTF
TGTGCCAGCAGCTTAGTTAGGGATGGCTACACCTTC
>TRBD1|few|TRBV28|TRBJ1-2
CASSLRQGAGDYGYTF
TGTGCCAGCAGTTTAAGGCAGGGGGCGGGGGACTATGGCTACACCTTC
>-|many|TRBV11-2|TRBJ2-6
CASSLGSRPGANVLTF
TGTGCCAGCAGCTTAGGCAGCCGACCTGGGGCCAACGTCCTGACTTTC
>-|few|TRBV25-1|TRBJ2-3
CATWGNRDGSTDTQYF
TGTGCCACCTGGGGGAACCGGGACGGAAGCACAGATACGCAGTATTTT
>-|many|TRBV5-8|TRBJ1-4
CASSLVPGLNEKLFF
TGTGCCAGCAGCTTGGTGCCTGGACTAAATGAAAAACTGTTTTTT
>TRBD2|-|TRBV27|TRBJ2-7
CASSERTGGEQYF
TGTGCCAGCAGTGAAAGGACGGGGGGCGAGCAGTACTTC
>TRBD1|many|TRBV2|TRBJ2-2
CASTGQGANTGELFF
TGTGCCAGCACCGGACAGGGAGCGAACACCGGGGAGCTGTTTTTT
>-|-|TRBV2|TRBJ2-7
CASGSHEQYF
TGTGCCAGCGGGAGCCACGAGCAGTACTTC
>TRBD2|-|TRBV10-3|TRBJ2-3
CAISENLGLAGSNINTDTQYF
TGTGCCATCAGTGAAAACTTGGGACTAGCGGGATCAAACATTAACACAGATACGCAGTATTTT
>TRBD2|many|TRBV10-3|TRBJ2-6
CAISEGTSGSSGANVLTF
TGTGCCATCAGTGAGGGGACTAGCGGGTCCTCTGGGGCCAACGTCCTGACTTTC
>-|-|TRBV5-1|TRBJ2-3
CASSVGTSEGDTQYF
TGCGCCAGCAGCGTCGGGACCTCCGAAGGAGATACGCAGTATTTT
>-|many|TRBV7-8|TRBJ2-7
CASSLGGQTYEQYF
TGTGCCAGCAGCTTAGGAGGACAAACCTACGAGCAGTACTTC
>-|few|TRBV5-1|TRBJ1-2
CASSLDPAAEPAGYTF
TGCGCCAGCAGCTTGGATCCGGCAGCAGAACCTGCTGGCTACACCTTC
>TRBD1|many|TRBV24-1|TRBJ2-5
CATSETGTEETQYF
TGTGCCACCAGTGAGACCGGGACAGAAGAGACCCAGTACTTC
>-|-|TRBV2|TRBJ1-6
CASSEIEGPSPLHF
TGTGCCAGCAGTGAAATTGAGGGGCCTTCACCCCTCCACTTT
>-|-|TRBV19|TRBJ1-1
CASSSLQVDTEAFF
TGTGCCAGTAGTAGCCTTCAAGTGGACACTGAAGCTTTCTTT
>-|-|TRBV12-3/TRBV12-4|TRBJ1-5
CASSFTSGYEQPQHF
TGTGCCAGCAGTTTTACATCGGGGTACGAGCAGCCCCAGCATTTT
>TRBD1|-|TRBV12-5|TRBJ1-1
CASGTGQGFNTEAFF
TGTGCTAGTGGAACGGGACAGGGGTTTAACACTGAAGCTTTCTTT